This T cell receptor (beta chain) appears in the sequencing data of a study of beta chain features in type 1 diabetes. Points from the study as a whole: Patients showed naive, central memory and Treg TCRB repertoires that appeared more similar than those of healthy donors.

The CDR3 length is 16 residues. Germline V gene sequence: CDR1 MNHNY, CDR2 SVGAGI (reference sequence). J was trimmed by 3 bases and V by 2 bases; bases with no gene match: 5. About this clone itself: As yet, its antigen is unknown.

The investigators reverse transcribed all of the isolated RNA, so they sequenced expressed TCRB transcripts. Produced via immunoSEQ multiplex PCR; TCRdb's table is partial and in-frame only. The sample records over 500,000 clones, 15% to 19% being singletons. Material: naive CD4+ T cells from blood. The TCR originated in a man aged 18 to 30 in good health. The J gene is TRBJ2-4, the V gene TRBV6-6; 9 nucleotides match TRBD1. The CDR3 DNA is TGTGCCAGCAGTTACACTAGGACAGGGGACAAAAACATTCAGTACTTC. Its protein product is CASSYTRTGDKNIQYF.